Listed here are 15 T cell receptor beta chains from one sample, sequenced in a study of blood T cell repertoires in COVID-19. Repertoires were generated with immunoSEQ multiplex PCR, while TCRdb's copy carries only in-frame clones and drops some. The table has 200,000 to 250,000 clones, approximately 83% seen once; the top ten hold 7.4%. What was sequenced was peripheral blood. These receptors originate from a woman in her forties or fifties with acute or convalescent COVID-19.

The rearrangement uses TRBV28 and TRBJ1-5; 7 bases fit TRBD1. Germline loops: CDR1 MDHEN, CDR2 SYDVKM. The CDR3 runs 14 residues. The V segment lost 6 bases and the J segment 4 bases; nucleotides outside the gene matches: 6. The CDR3 DNA reads as TGTGCCAGCAGCAGGTCCAGGGGGAATCAGCCCCAGCATTTT. Its translation is CASSRSRGNQPQHF.

V usage is TRBV29-1 and J usage is TRBJ2-3; TRBD2 agrees at 9 bases. This CDR3 is built from 17 residues. Unmatched junction bases numbered 12, after V lost 0 bases and J lost 5 bases. The germline gives CDR1 SQVTM, CDR2 ANQGSEA. The DNA for the CDR3 is TGCAGCGTTGAAGATTCCCCCCAGCGGGAGGAATTAGATACGCAGTATTTT. It codes for CSVEDSPQREELDTQYF.

The chain uses TRBV5-4 and TRBJ1-2, with 10 bases that match TRBD1. Germline-derived CDR1 and CDR2 are SGHNT and YYREEE (reference sequence). Trimming cost V 4 bases and J 6 bases; bases outside gene matches: 6. CDR3 size: 14 residues. The CDR3 DNA is TGTGCCAGCAGCATGACAGGGGGCGGCCATGGCTACACCTTC. Its protein is CASSMTGGGHGYTF. Using reference TRBV5-4 and TRBJ1-2 for the parts outside the CDR3, the full variable domain is ETGVTQSPTHLIKTRGQQVTLRCSSQSGHNTVSWYQQALGQGPQFIFQYYREEENGRGNFPPRFSGLQFPNYSSELNVNALELDDSALYLCASSMTGGGHGYTFGSGTRLTVV.

This chain links TRBV10-3 with TRBJ2-1, with D possibly matching TRBD1 (6 bases). V shed 10 bases and J shed 5 bases, with 12 bases lying between them. Germline values: CDR1 ENHRY, CDR2 SYGVKD. The CDR3 has 12 amino acids. In nucleotides, the CDR3 is TGTGCCAGTAAGACAGGAAACAATGAGCAGTTCTTC. Its translation: CASKTGNNEQFF.

This sequence joins TRBV9 and TRBJ1-2; D may be TRBD1 (5 bases). This CDR3 has 15 residues. Germline CDR1 and CDR2: SGDLS and YYNGEE. Trimming pared 2 bases from V and 7 bases from J, leaving 18 bases between. The CDR3 here is CASSVGQDHGFGYTF. The CDR3 DNA is TGTGCCAGCAGCGTGGGGCAGGACCATGGGTTTGGCTACACCTTC.

CDR3 coding DNA: TGTGCCAGCAGGCCATCGGGTTCCTACGAGCAGTACTTC. It codes for CASRPSGSYEQYF. The rearrangement uses TRBV28 and TRBJ2-7; D is undetermined. Germline CDR1 is MDHEN and CDR2 is SYDVKM. V shed 6 bases and J shed 1 base, with 10 bases lying between them. The CDR3 runs to 13 residues.

This sequence joins TRBV11-3 and TRBJ2-3; 12 nucleotides line up with TRBD2. The CDR3 has 17 amino acids. Trimming removed 3 bases from V and 1 base from J; junction bases left unmatched: 5. The V gene's germline CDR1 is SGHNT and CDR2 YENEEA. DNA for the CDR3: TGTGCCAGCAGCTTTAGTCCTAGCGGGAGGGGCACAGATACGCAGTATTTT. This encodes CASSFSPSGRGTDTQYF.

This clone appeared once. This chain uses TRBV5-4 with TRBJ1-2; 9 bases agree with TRBD1. Germline CDR1 and CDR2: SGHNT and YYREEE (reference sequence). The ends lost 2 bases at V and 4 bases at J; junction bases unmatched: 6. CDR3 size: 15 residues. The CDR3: CASSFTGGQGYGYTF. CDR3 bases: TGTGCCAGCAGCTTTACAGGGGGCCAGGGCTATGGCTACACCTTC. Variable domain in full (rest from reference TRBV5-4 and TRBJ1-2): ETGVTQSPTHLIKTRGQQVTLRCSSQSGHNTVSWYQQALGQGPQFIFQYYREEENGRGNFPPRFSGLQFPNYSSELNVNALELDDSALYLCASSFTGGQGYGYTFGSGTRLTVV.

This sequence joins TRBV2 and TRBJ2-5; the match to TRBD1 covers 12 bases. The CDR3 spans 16 residues. The trim removed 1 base at V and 5 bases at J, leaving 5 bases unmatched. The germline V gene encodes CDR1 SNHLY and CDR2 FYNNEI. CDR3 nucleotide sequence: TGTGCCAGCAGTGAAGAGGGACAGGGGGCGGCGGAGACCCAGTACTTC. Encoded protein: CASSEEGQGAAETQYF.

Only one count was recorded for this clone. V and J are TRBV6-5 and TRBJ2-3; 8 bases fit TRBD1. J gave up 4 bases and V 6 bases, and 6 bases lay outside the gene matches. The CDR3 length is 14 residues. Germline V gene sequence: CDR1 MNHEY, CDR2 SVGAGI. CDR3 DNA: TGTGCCAGCAGGAGGACAGGGTATTCAGATACGCAGTATTTT. Residues: CASRRTGYSDTQYF.

The chain uses TRBV9 and TRBJ2-1; the D is unclear. The ends were cut back, 3 bases at V and 2 bases at J, with 3 bases in the middle. In germline, CDR1 is SGDLS, CDR2 YYNGEE. CDR3 length equals 12 residues. CDR3 residues: CASSATYNEQFF. CDR3 sequence (DNA): TGTGCCAGCAGCGCTACCTACAATGAGCAGTTCTTC.

The V call is TRBV4-1, the J call TRBJ1-1, with 8 positions matching TRBD1. Germline values: CDR1 MGHRA, CDR2 YSYEKL. There are 17 residues in the CDR3. V lost 0 bases and J lost 5; bases outside the gene matches: 11. CDR3 sequence reads: CASSQEDRDHPGTEAFF. In DNA form, the CDR3 reads TGCGCCAGCAGCCAAGAGGACAGGGACCACCCGGGAACTGAAGCTTTCTTT.

In this sample, this clone turned up a few times. This chain joins TRBV7-2 and TRBJ1-6; D gene ambiguous. Trimming removed 1 base from V and 8 bases from J, with 15 bases in between. The CDR3 covers 16 residues. The germline V gene has CDR1 SGHTA and CDR2 FQGNSA. In DNA form, the CDR3 reads TGTGCCAGCAGCTTAGAAGTGACGGGGTTCGATTCACCCCTCCACTTT. This sequence encodes CASSLEVTGFDSPLHF.

The CDR3 region has the DNA TGTGCCACCAGCAGAATCGGAGGGAACACTGAAGCTTTCTTT. It is translated as CATSRIGGNTEAFF. V gene TRBV15 combines with J gene TRBJ1-1, with no clear D. Germline V gene sequence: CDR1 LNHNV, CDR2 YYDKDF (reference sequence). The V gene lost 2 bases and the J gene lost 1 base, with 8 bases spanning the gap. This CDR3 has 14 residues.

J is TRBJ2-7 and V is TRBV28; TRBD1 is a possible D gene (6 bases). The CDR3 contains 13 residues. V lost 5 bases and J 3 bases, leaving 11 bases between the germline ends. Germline V gives CDR1 MDHEN, CDR2 SYDVKM. DNA of the CDR3: TGTGCCAGCAGTGTCGGGACAATCTACGAGCAGTACTTC. Protein product: CASSVGTIYEQYF.